The source of this TCR beta chain is a study of vaccination and CD4 T cells after COVID-19. One entry per CDR3 protein, called by TCRdb with MiXCR from the PCR reads. The sample carries about 21,000 distinct CDR3 sequences, 50% to 70% recorded once. The CDR3 sequence is 15 residues long. Unmatched junction bases numbered 6, after V lost 5 bases and J lost 0 bases. From germline, CDR1 is SEHNR and CDR2 FQNEAQ (reference sequence). V usage is TRBV7-9 and J usage is TRBJ2-5, with 7 bases that match TRBD1. The sample was CD4+ T cells from blood, taken before SARS-CoV-2 vaccination. This TCR was sampled from a human donor who had recovered from COVID-19. The CDR3 coding sequence is TGTGCCAGCAGCGGGGACAGATTTTACCAAGAGACCCAGTACTTC. Encoded protein: CASSGDRFYQETQYF. The whole variable domain, remainder taken from reference TRBV7-9 and TRBJ2-5, is DTGVSQNPRHKITKRGQNVTFRCDPISEHNRLYWYRQTLGQGPEFLTYFQNEAQLEKSRLLSDRFSAERPKGSFSTLEIQRTEQGDSAMYLCASSGDRFYQETQYFGPGTRLLVL.